Listed below are T cell receptor beta chains from one sample, sequenced in a study of T-cell reconstitution after alpha-beta-depleted transplantation in children. TCRdb recomputed calls from the PCR reads with MiXCR, one row per CDR3 protein. This table holds some 450,000 distinct CDR3 sequences, about 40% found once. The starting material was PBMCs, obtained before TCRalphabeta/CD19-depleted stem cell transplant. These receptors were taken from a girl aged 2 to 9 with aplastic anemia, due to receive a stem cell transplant. CDR3s include the opening cysteine and the closing phenylalanine or tryptophan. Fields, in order: J gene, V gene, CDR3 protein.

TRBJ2-3 | TRBV28 | CASSPNRPSTDTQYF
TRBJ2-7 | TRBV5-4 | CASRDSGEAPYEQYF
TRBJ2-5 | TRBV20-1 | CSARSIAGGTQYF
TRBJ2-1 | TRBV12-3/TRBV12-4 | CASSFDSNGFF
TRBJ1-4 | TRBV5-6 | CASSRTVDPEKLFF
TRBJ2-1 | TRBV24-1 | CATSDSTSGRWTYYNEQFF
TRBJ1-5 | TRBV12-3/TRBV12-4 | CASVAFLNQPQHF
TRBJ2-7 | TRBV2 | CASEQGSYEQYF
TRBJ2-7 | TRBV30 | CAWSVGVEQYF
TRBJ2-3 | TRBV3-1 | CASSLLLAGGGMDTQYF
TRBJ1-4 | TRBV2 | CAIPPPGPTNEKLFF
TRBJ2-7 | TRBV7-9 | CASSLVGGGSNYEQYF
TRBJ2-1 | TRBV7-6 | CASSRDRSSYNEQFF
TRBJ2-1 | TRBV24-1 | CATSDETVYNEQFF
TRBJ1-5 | TRBV27 | CASSQSGSGNQPQHF
TRBJ2-7 | TRBV28 | CASSLVALKDDEQYF
TRBJ2-3 | TRBV15 | CATSPARDTQYF
TRBJ2-5 | TRBV20-1 | CSAKGLAGVGQETQYF
TRBJ2-4 | TRBV27 | CASSLRGTKNIQYF
TRBJ1-1 | TRBV18 | CASSPGAGNEAFF
TRBJ1-3 | TRBV4-1 | CASSQGAAAGNTIYF
TRBJ1-1 | TRBV18 | CASSPGQGMNTEAFF
TRBJ2-3 | TRBV6-4 | CASRPEESVGTQYF
TRBJ2-3 | TRBV7-6 | CASSPERTDTQYF
TRBJ2-7 | TRBV5-1 | CASSYFSGIQYEQYF
TRBJ2-6 | TRBV24-1 | CATSEGFRDRSSGANVLTF